The clone carrying this T cell receptor (beta chain) has at least ten counts. The sample is drawn from a study of kidney transplant recipient with SARS-CoV-2 infection. Each CDR3 protein gets one entry after TCRdb re-called the reads with MiXCR. The sample yields under 300,000 distinct CDR3 sequences, under 30% seen once. V lost 5 bases, J lost 4 bases, and 18 bases lay in between. The CDR3 loop spans 15 amino acids. Germline-derived CDR1 and CDR2 are SNHLY and FYNNEI. The rearrangement joins TRBV2 to TRBJ2-7; TRBD2 might be the D (6 bases). This TCR derives from a male patient between 25 and 39 years old who had COVID-19 and was a kidney transplant recipient. Some of the T cells might come from the graft donor. The source was a blood sample, collected at baseline and on roughly day 110 from a kidney transplant recipient. Here the CDR3 reads CASSISRGADYEQYF. As DNA, the CDR3 is TGTGCCAGCAGTATTTCTCGCGGGGCAGATTACGAGCAGTACTTC.